One and the same sample provided the 29 T cell receptor beta chains below, sequenced in a study of shared clonotypes between healthy human individuals. Sequencing was performed with immunoSEQ multiplex PCR; in TCRdb, only in-frame clones are kept and a portion is missing. The sample has around 990,000 clones, approximately 80% seen once; the top ten hold more than 0.85%. Sequences were obtained from memory CD4+ T cells from PBMCs. Subset defined: CD45RA-negative fraction. Every receptor here comes from a young man in good health. Some clones in this sample may be carry-over from other donors' samples.

The CDR3 sequence: CASKETGAFF. In DNA form, the CDR3 reads TGTGCCAGCAAGGAGACAGGAGCTTTCTTT. The chain couples TRBV2 to TRBJ1-1; D may be TRBD1 (6 bases). There are 10 residues in the CDR3. Germline lookup yields CDR1 SNHLY and CDR2 FYNNEI. V lost 7 bases and J 10 bases, leaving 10 bases between the germline ends.

The chain employs TRBV30 and TRBJ2-5; D possibly corresponds to TRBD2 (5 bases). This CDR3 is 13 amino acids long. Between the trimmed V and J ends, which lost 1 base and 5 bases, there was a span of 11 bases. Germline-derived CDR1 and CDR2 are GTSNPN and SVGIG (reference sequence). The CDR3 sequence is CAWSAGFRETQYF. The CDR3 DNA is TGTGCCTGGAGTGCGGGGTTTCGGGAGACCCAGTACTTC.

The chain uses TRBV13 and TRBJ1-1; the match to TRBD1 covers 9 bases. V lost 4 bases and J lost 4; bases outside the gene matches: 7. There are 15 residues in the CDR3. In germline, CDR1 is PRHDT, CDR2 FYEKMQ (reference sequence). The CDR3 nucleotides read TGTGCCAGCAGCTCCGGACAGGGGATAGGCACTGAAGCTTTCTTT. Translated: CASSSGQGIGTEAFF.

In nucleotides, the CDR3 is TGTGCCAGCAGCCGCAACGGAGAGCTGTTTTTT. It translates to CASSRNGELFF. The rearrangement links TRBV5-8 to TRBJ1-4; D uncertain. The germline V and J ends were trimmed by 4 bases and 14 bases, with 12 bases remaining between them. The CDR3 consists of 11 residues. Germline V gene sequence: CDR1 SGHTS, CDR2 YDEGEE.

The chain carries TRBV4-3 and TRBJ1-3; D not resolved. This CDR3 contains 17 residues. In germline, CDR1 is LGHNA, CDR2 YSLEER. Trimming cost V 0 bases and J 0 bases, with 12 bases left between them. The CDR3 here is CASSQDMGGSSGNTIYF. The CDR3 coding sequence is TGCGCCAGCAGCCAAGATATGGGCGGTAGCTCTGGAAACACCATATATTTT.

This clone was seen repeatedly, ten times or more. This CDR3 is also generated by other DNA sequences in the sample. The gene calls are TRBV4-1 and TRBJ1-2; D is unclear. Trimming shortened V by 2 bases and J by 2 bases, and 6 bases separated the two germline ends. Germline CDR1 reads MGHRA; CDR2 reads YSYEKL. This CDR3 is built from 13 residues. The CDR3 protein is CASSQRENYGYTF. The CDR3 nucleotides are TGCGCCAGCAGCCAACGGGAAAACTATGGCTACACCTTC.

The chain is built from TRBV28 and TRBJ1-5; 10 bases align to TRBD1. V gave up 3 bases and J gave up 0 bases; unmatched junction bases: 11. The CDR3 loop spans 19 amino acids. CDR1 is MDHEN and CDR2 is SYDVKM in the germline V gene. The CDR3 protein is CASSFPSGTGANSNQPQHF. The CDR3 DNA reads as TGTGCCAGCAGTTTCCCATCCGGGACAGGGGCGAATAGCAATCAGCCCCAGCATTTT.

The chain links TRBV28 to TRBJ2-7; 9 positions match TRBD2. CDR1 and CDR2 from the germline V gene are MDHEN and SYDVKM. With 6 bases clipped from V and 0 bases from J, the junction kept 6 bases outside the gene matches. This CDR3 contains 15 residues. CDR3 loop: CASSRLAVFSYEQYF. The CDR3 DNA reads TGTGCCAGCAGCCGACTAGCGGTTTTCTCCTACGAGCAGTACTTC.

The J gene is TRBJ2-7, the V gene TRBV10-3, with 9 bases fitting TRBD1. The germline V gene encodes CDR1 ENHRY and CDR2 SYGVKD. The trim removed 6 bases at V and 7 bases at J, leaving 13 bases unmatched. The CDR3 spans 15 residues. CDR3 nucleotide sequence: TGTGCCATCAGCGTTAGGGGACAGGGAATTCGGGAGCAGTACTTC. Translation: CAISVRGQGIREQYF.

The CDR3 DNA sequence: TGTGCCAGCAGCCAGAGGGGGAGTTACAATGAGCAGTTCTTC. This sequence encodes CASSQRGSYNEQFF. The chain couples TRBV9 to TRBJ2-1, with D possibly TRBD1 on 6 matching bases. Trimming left V 4 bases short and J 4 bases short, with 12 bases between. The CDR3 spans 14 residues. Germline V gene data show CDR1 as SGDLS and CDR2 as YYNGEE.

The rearrangement joins TRBV4-1 to TRBJ1-5, with 9 bases identical to TRBD1. The CDR3 totals 16 residues. After removal of 2 bases from V and 4 bases from J, the junction contained 6 bases not matched to a gene. Germline values: CDR1 MGHRA, CDR2 YSYEKL. As DNA, the CDR3 is TGCGCCAGCAGCCAATCTCTTGGGACAGGGAATCAGCCCCAGCATTTT. This codes for CASSQSLGTGNQPQHF.

This clone was picked up one time. The chain couples TRBV10-2 to TRBJ1-5, with a possible D match to TRBD1 (5 bases). V lost 10 bases to trimming and J lost 4 bases, with 14 bases between them. The CDR3 has 13 residues. CDR1 WSHSY and CDR2 SAAADI come from the germline V gene. The CDR3 region has the DNA TGCGCCACCTGGGGTCGGGGGAATCAGCCCCAGCATTTT. Amino acids: CATWGRGNQPQHF.

This clone came up a few times. The CDR3 region has the DNA TGTGCCAGCAGCCAAGGACCTGAAGCTTTCTTT. It encodes CASSQGPEAFF. The rearrangement uses TRBV7-9 and TRBJ1-1; D gene unclear. V was clipped by 5 bases and J by 6 bases, with 7 bases between them. Germline V lookup: CDR1 SEHNR, CDR2 FQNEAQ (reference sequence). This CDR3 is built from 11 residues.

As regards this clone: A far larger clone is just one base off, so this is likely a read error. The same CDR3 can be traced to other DNA sequences in this sample. V usage is TRBV30 and J usage is TRBJ2-5; D perhaps matches TRBD1 (5 bases). This CDR3 has 14 amino acids. Looked up from germline, CDR1 is GTSNPN and CDR2 is SVGIG (reference sequence). CDR3 bases: TGTGCCTGGAGCCGACAGATCTACCAAGAGACTCAGTACTTC. Translating it yields CAWSRQIYQETQYF. The whole variable domain, filled in from reference TRBV30 and TRBJ2-5, reads SQTIHQWPATLVQPVGSPLSLECTVEGTSNPNLYWYRQAAGRGLQLLFYSVGIGQISSEVPQNLSASRPQDRQFILSSKKLLLSDSGFYLCAWSRQIYQETQYFGPGTRLLVL.

The rearrangement uses TRBV7-9 and TRBJ2-5, with 9 positions matching TRBD1. The germline V gene has CDR1 SEHNR and CDR2 FQNEAQ (reference sequence). This CDR3 has 15 amino acids. V dropped 5 bases and J dropped 2; count of bases not matched to a gene: 6. The CDR3 coding sequence is TGTGCCAGCAGCCGGGACAGGGCTTTTCAAGAGACCCAGTACTTC. Residues: CASSRDRAFQETQYF.

This clone was seen more than once but under ten times. V usage is TRBV10-3 and J usage is TRBJ2-7; D is perhaps TRBD2 (6 bases). CDR3 length: 14 residues. Germline assignment: CDR1 ENHRY and CDR2 SYGVKD. V was trimmed by 0 bases and J by 6 bases, leaving 12 bases between them. The CDR3 coding sequence is TGTGCCATCAGTGAGTCCACAGCAGCGGGCGAGCAGTACTTC. Protein sequence: CAISESTAAGEQYF.

The chain is built from TRBV5-1 and TRBJ1-1; the D gene is possibly TRBD1 (5 bases). CDR3 length: 14 residues. V lost 4 bases and J 2 bases, leaving 12 bases between the germline ends. Germline V gives CDR1 SGHRS, CDR2 YFSETQ. The CDR3 region is CASSGDGRNTEAFF. DNA of the CDR3: TGCGCCAGCAGCGGGGACGGAAGAAACACTGAAGCTTTCTTT.

The V call is TRBV5-1, the J call TRBJ2-7; 11 bases line up with TRBD2. The CDR3 has 15 amino acids. CDR1 is SGHRS, CDR2 YFSETQ, per germline. Trimming cost V 3 bases and J 3 bases; bases outside gene matches: 5. Here the CDR3 reads CASSYGLAGFYEQYF. The CDR3 nucleotides are TGCGCCAGCAGCTATGGACTAGCGGGCTTCTACGAGCAGTACTTC.

To note about this clone: Other DNA sequences in this sample translate to the same CDR3. J is TRBJ2-5 and V is TRBV7-9; the D gene is possibly TRBD2 (6 bases). V was clipped by 4 bases and J by 5 bases, with 8 bases between them. The CDR3 is made up of 12 amino acids. CDR1 is SEHNR and CDR2 is FQNEAQ in the germline V gene (reference sequence). The CDR3 sequence is CASSSSGETQYF. The CDR3 coding sequence is TGTGCCAGCAGCTCCAGCGGGGAGACCCAGTACTTC.

There are a few counts of this clone. The chain employs TRBV29-1 and TRBJ2-5; 8 positions match TRBD2. Trimming removed 3 bases from V and 5 bases from J; junction bases left unmatched: 2. Germline assignment: CDR1 SQVTM and CDR2 ANQGSEA. This CDR3 spans 12 amino acids. The CDR3: CSVESGSETQYF. The CDR3 DNA reads TGCAGCGTTGAGAGCGGGAGTGAGACCCAGTACTTC.

This clone was detected only a few times. The chain joins TRBV29-1 to TRBJ2-7; TRBD2 aligns across 10 bases. CDR3 length: 14 amino acids. V lost 6 bases to trimming and J lost 5 bases; unmatched junction nucleotides: 10. Germline V gene data show CDR1 as SQVTM and CDR2 as ANQGSEA. CDR3 region: CSVQGGGLANEQYF. The CDR3 nucleotides read TGCAGCGTCCAAGGAGGGGGACTAGCGAACGAGCAGTACTTC.

This clone occurred a few times. This CDR3 is also generated by other DNA sequences in the sample. This chain connects TRBV18 to TRBJ1-5, with D unresolved. This CDR3 has 14 residues. Germline V gene sequence: CDR1 KGHSH, CDR2 LQKENI. Trimming shortened V by 3 bases and J by 2 bases, and 8 bases separated the two germline ends. CDR3 coding DNA: TGTGCCAGCTCACCCCCTGGTGGCAATCAGCCCCAGCATTTT. Protein product: CASSPPGGNQPQHF.

The V and J genes are TRBV5-1 and TRBJ2-7, with 13 bases matching TRBD2. The germline V gene encodes CDR1 SGHRS and CDR2 YFSETQ. CDR3 length: 17 residues. Trimming removed 4 bases from V and 3 bases from J; junction bases left unmatched: 10. CDR3: CASSLTWTSGSVYEQYF. DNA of the CDR3: TGCGCCAGCAGCCTTACCTGGACTAGCGGGAGTGTCTACGAGCAGTACTTC.

A few counts support this clone. The chain's CDR3 is CASSQNTGSNTGELFF. CDR3 DNA: TGTGCCAGCTCACAAAATACAGGGTCAAACACCGGGGAGCTGTTTTTT. The chain uses TRBV18 and TRBJ2-2, with D possibly being TRBD1 (6 bases). Germline lookup yields CDR1 KGHSH and CDR2 LQKENI. This CDR3 has 16 amino acids. V lost 4 bases and J lost 2, with 14 bases in between. The complete variable domain, with remaining parts taken from reference TRBV18 and TRBJ2-2, reads NAGVMQNPRHLVRRRGQEARLRCSPMKGHSHVYWYRQLPEEGLKFMVYLQKENIIDESGMPKERFSAEFPKEGPSILRIQQVVRGDSAAYFCASSQNTGSNTGELFFGEGSRLTVL.

V usage is TRBV11-2 and J usage is TRBJ1-5, with TRBD1 as a possible D gene (6 bases). From germline, CDR1 is SGHAT and CDR2 FQNNGV. The length of the CDR3 is 14 residues. The V and J ends lost 5 bases and 3 bases respectively, with 11 bases between them. Written as DNA, the CDR3 is TGTGCCAGCAGCCCTGGACAGATCAATCAGCCCCAGCATTTT. Translated, it gives CASSPGQINQPQHF.

This clone was detected many times. The chain uses TRBV7-2 and TRBJ2-7; a weak D match, TRBD2 (5 bases). Germline CDR1 SGHTA, CDR2 FQGNSA. This CDR3 contains 9 residues. Trimming took off 4 bases at V and 12 bases at J, with 7 bases between the two ends. DNA of the CDR3: TGTGCCAGCAGCTGGAGGCTGTACTTC. It is translated as CASSWRLYF.

This chain links TRBV11-2 with TRBJ1-1; 8 bases fit TRBD1. Trimming cost V 5 bases and J 5 bases; bases outside gene matches: 10. This CDR3 region has 15 residues. The germline gives CDR1 SGHAT, CDR2 FQNNGV. The CDR3 coding sequence is TGTGCCAGCAGCGCGCAACAGGGGGTAGGAACTGAAGCTTTCTTT. Translated: CASSAQQGVGTEAFF. Variable domain in full (rest from reference TRBV11-2 and TRBJ1-1): EAGVAQSPRYKIIEKRQSVAFWCNPISGHATLYWYQQILGQGPKLLIQFQNNGVVDDSQLPKDRFSAERLKGVDSTLKIQPAKLEDSAVYLCASSAQQGVGTEAFFGQGTRLTVV.

This clone was seen once. The rearrangement links TRBV28 to TRBJ1-1, with TRBD1 identical over 7 bases. Germline values: CDR1 MDHEN, CDR2 SYDVKM. V was pared by 10 bases and J by 1 base, with 6 bases of the junction left unmatched. The CDR3 is 13 residues long. The CDR3 region has the DNA TGTGCCAATCCGGGACAGCCGAACACTGAAGCTTTCTTT. It is translated as CANPGQPNTEAFF.

The sample holds one count of this clone. The chain joins TRBV7-9 to TRBJ2-1; TRBD2 agrees at 8 bases. The CDR3 runs to 15 residues. V gave up 5 bases and J gave up 8 bases; unmatched junction bases: 11. The germline CDR1 and CDR2 sequences are SEHNR and FQNEAQ (reference sequence). The CDR3 coding sequence is TGTGCCAGCAGCCTCACCCGAGGACTAGCAGATGAGCAGTTCTTC. Its translation is CASSLTRGLADEQFF.